These 26 T cell receptor beta chains were sequenced from one sample in a study of technical replicates of blood from a handful of donors (dated by TCRdb to the late 2010s). Library prep was done by the immunoSEQ multiplex PCR assay. The immuneACCESS repertoire file appears here via TCRdb, limited to in-frame rearrangements. These files lack a portion of the clones; in checked studies, under half of the deficit traces to unresolved V genes, and the cause of the others is not known. For this sample the table gives about 82,000 clones, of which nearly 96% were detected only once. About 0.36% of the sample goes to the ten largest clones. Sequencing input: T cells isolated from PBMCs. Receptors originate from a human donor in good health.

The CDR3: CASGRGQGTSGNTIYF. The CDR3 nucleotides are TGTGCCAGCGGACGAGGACAGGGAACCTCTGGAAACACCATATATTTT. The V and J genes are TRBV9 and TRBJ1-3, with 8 bases aligning to TRBD1. Germline CDR1 is SGDLS and CDR2 is YYNGEE. Losses at the gene ends were 7 bases for V and 0 bases for J; bases not matched to a gene: 9. The CDR3 length is 16 residues.

The chain links TRBV6-6 to TRBJ2-7; tentatively, D is TRBD1 (6 bases). The germline V and J ends were trimmed by 6 bases and 2 bases, with 8 bases remaining between them. Germline V gives CDR1 MNHNY, CDR2 SVGAGI (reference sequence). The CDR3 runs 12 residues. CDR3 bases: TGTGCCAGCAGGAGACAGGCCTACGAGCAGTACTTC. Translation: CASRRQAYEQYF.

The chain is built from TRBV7-6 and TRBJ2-7, with D possibly TRBD2 on 6 matching bases. The CDR3 loop spans 12 amino acids. V was shortened by 2 bases and J by 7 bases, with 9 bases between the two germline ends. From germline, CDR1 is SGHVS and CDR2 FNYEAQ. CDR3 in DNA: TGTGCCAGCAGCTTAACGGGGGAAGAGCAGTACTTC. It yields the protein CASSLTGEEQYF.

The chain links TRBV27 to TRBJ1-4; D might be TRBD1 (6 bases). The V gene lost 2 bases and the J gene lost 4 bases, with 11 bases spanning the gap. This CDR3 contains 15 residues. CDR1 and CDR2 from the germline V gene are MNHEY and SMNVEV (reference sequence). The CDR3 coding sequence is TGTGCCAGCAGTTTAAGACAAGGGGGTAATGAAAAACTGTTTTTT. Translating gives CASSLRQGGNEKLFF.

This chain connects TRBV27 to TRBJ2-5; TRBD2 is a possible D gene (5 bases). The germline gives CDR1 MNHEY, CDR2 SMNVEV (reference sequence). The CDR3 length is 15 residues. V lost 9 bases to trimming and J lost 4 bases, with 21 bases between them. The CDR3 coding sequence is TGTGCCAGTCGAGATAGGATTGGAGGCGGAGAGACCCAGTACTTC. Residues: CASRDRIGGGETQYF.

The sample holds one count of this clone. The chain carries TRBV2 and TRBJ2-1; tentatively, D is TRBD2 (6 bases). Per germline, CDR1 SNHLY and CDR2 FYNNEI. This CDR3 comprises 16 residues. V was cut by 5 bases and J by 8 bases, with 22 bases left in between. The CDR3 loop reads CASSPVVLPGVDEQFF. The CDR3, as DNA: TGTGCCAGCAGTCCAGTCGTCCTCCCGGGAGTGGATGAGCAGTTCTTC. Full variable domain (remainder filled in from reference TRBV2 and TRBJ2-1): EPEVTQTPSHQVTQMGQEVILRCVPISNHLYFYWYRQILGQKVEFLVSFYNNEISEKSEIFDDQFSVERPDGSNFTLKIRSTKLEDSAMYFCASSPVVLPGVDEQFFGPGTRLTVL.

V usage is TRBV2 and J usage is TRBJ2-7; 7 nucleotides line up with TRBD1. Germline trimming cut 6 bases from V and 2 bases from J; bases unmatched to any gene: 7. The germline gives CDR1 SNHLY, CDR2 FYNNEI. The CDR3 is made up of 14 amino acids. CDR3 amino acids: CASRPDRITYEQYF. In DNA, the CDR3 is TGTGCCAGCAGGCCGGACAGGATCACCTACGAGCAGTACTTC.

V and J are TRBV15 and TRBJ1-4; tentatively, D is TRBD1 (5 bases). V gave up 0 bases and J gave up 9 bases, with 17 bases separating them. This CDR3 has 16 amino acids. From germline, CDR1 is LNHNV and CDR2 YYDKDF (reference sequence). This CDR3 is CATSREGTGSRKKLFF. The CDR3, as DNA: TGTGCCACCAGCAGAGAGGGGACCGGGAGTCGAAAAAAACTGTTTTTT.

The V and J genes are TRBV29-1 and TRBJ2-1, with TRBD2 identical over 7 bases. Germline values: CDR1 SQVTM, CDR2 ANQGSEA. V shed 4 bases, J shed 7 bases, and the junction held 7 bases outside the gene matches. The CDR3 is 13 amino acids. The CDR3 coding sequence is TGCAGCGTTGTTGGCGGGAGTAAAAATGAGCAGTTCTTC. This encodes CSVVGGSKNEQFF.

The V gene is TRBV5-1, the J gene TRBJ2-1, with 7 bases matching TRBD1. Looked up from germline, CDR1 is SGHRS and CDR2 is YFSETQ. This CDR3 region has 16 residues. The V segment lost 0 bases and the J segment 3 bases; nucleotides outside the gene matches: 6. This chain's CDR3 is CASSLEPGGDYNEQFF. In DNA form, the CDR3 reads TGCGCCAGCAGCTTGGAACCAGGGGGAGACTACAATGAGCAGTTCTTC.

The chain has TRBV10-3 and TRBJ2-1; 9 bases map to TRBD2. The CDR3 contains 15 residues. Looked up from germline, CDR1 is ENHRY and CDR2 is SYGVKD. V was clipped by 4 bases and J by 6 bases; unmatched bases: 7. The CDR3 nucleotides read TGTGCCATCAGTGGTAGCGGGAGTAGAATCAATGAGCAGTTCTTC. It specifies CAISGSGSRINEQFF.

The chain employs TRBV10-3 and TRBJ2-7; 9 positions agree with TRBD1. V trimming: 6 bases; J trimming: 4 bases; junction bases outside the gene matches: 7. Germline V gene lookup returns CDR1 ENHRY and CDR2 SYGVKD. The CDR3 loop spans 14 amino acids. This CDR3 reads CAIRADRGPYEQYF. DNA of the CDR3: TGTGCCATCAGGGCGGACAGGGGACCGTACGAGCAGTACTTC.

The chain carries TRBV5-1 and TRBJ1-1; D might be TRBD1 (6 bases). Germline V lookup: CDR1 SGHRS, CDR2 YFSETQ. The V gene lost 4 bases and the J gene lost 1 base, with 14 bases spanning the gap. The CDR3 runs to 15 residues. CDR3 in amino acids: CASSPWTVQNTEAFF. The CDR3 nucleotides are TGCGCCAGCAGCCCCTGGACAGTTCAGAACACTGAAGCTTTCTTT.

The CDR3 bases are TGCGCCAGCAGTCATCTCGGGGGACTACGTAATTTCTCCTACAATGAGCAGTTCTTC. Residues: CASSHLGGLRNFSYNEQFF. The genes are TRBV23-1 and TRBJ2-1; 7 bases fit TRBD2. TRBV23-1 is an ORF; its function is uncertain. V lost 3 bases, J lost 0 bases, and 14 bases stayed unmatched. The CDR3 contains 19 residues.

The chain has TRBV11-3 and TRBJ2-7; TRBD1 aligns across 9 bases. V lost 2 bases to trimming and J lost 5 bases; unmatched junction nucleotides: 7. The CDR3 loop spans 15 amino acids. CDR1 is SGHNT and CDR2 is YENEEA in the germline V gene. As DNA, the CDR3 is TGTGCCAGCAGCTTACCGGGACAGGGAGTGCACGAGCAGTACTTC. Protein product: CASSLPGQGVHEQYF.

The CDR3 sequence: CASRTKLGSYSNQPQHF. The CDR3, as DNA: TGTGCCAGTAGGACTAAACTGGGCTCCTATAGCAATCAGCCCCAGCATTTT. V gene TRBV19 combines with J gene TRBJ1-5; no definite D call. Germline CDR1 LNHDA, CDR2 SQIVND (reference sequence). V was cut by 6 bases and J by 0 bases, with 18 bases left in between. This CDR3 is built from 17 residues. The variable domain in full, completed from reference TRBV19 and TRBJ1-5, reads DGGITQSPKYLFRKEGQNVTLSCEQNLNHDAMYWYRQDPGQGLRLIYYSQIVNDFQKGDIAEGYSVSREKKESFPLTVTSAQKNPTAFYLCASRTKLGSYSNQPQHFGDGTRLSIL.

The rearrangement uses TRBV19 and TRBJ2-6, with TRBD1 identical over 10 bases. The junction had 7 bases not matched to a gene; V was cut back by 6 bases and J by 2 bases. The CDR3 has 17 amino acids. Germline lookup yields CDR1 LNHDA and CDR2 SQIVND (reference sequence). The CDR3 loop reads CASSIGTGVTGANVLTF. The CDR3 DNA sequence: TGTGCCAGTAGCATCGGGACAGGGGTTACTGGGGCCAACGTCCTGACTTTC.

Details on this clone: One junction end disagrees with the germline gene, perhaps due to a read error. The genes are TRBV2 and TRBJ2-3; D unresolved. This CDR3 has 13 amino acids. Germline V gives CDR1 SNHLY, CDR2 FYNNEI. The CDR3 bases are TGTGCCAGCAGCCCACCTCTAAGTGCGGAGAAGTGTTTT. Translated: CASSPPLSAEKCF. Supplemented by reference TRBV2 and TRBJ2-3, the full variable domain reads EPEVTQTPSHQVTQMGQEVILRCVPISNHLYFYWYRQILGQKVEFLVSFYNNEISEKSEIFDDQFSVERPDGSNFTLKIRSTKLEDSAMYFCASSPPLSAEKCFGPGTRLTVL.

The rearrangement uses TRBV4-1 and TRBJ2-2; perhaps TRBD2 as D (7 bases). V dropped 3 bases and J dropped 0 bases, with 14 bases sitting between them. The CDR3 consists of 17 residues. Germline V gene lookup returns CDR1 MGHRA and CDR2 YSYEKL. The DNA for the CDR3 is TGCGCCAGCAGCCACGACGGGGAGGGGGCGAACACCGGGGAGCTGTTTTTT. The encoded protein is CASSHDGEGANTGELFF.

The CDR3: CASSYAGHNSPLHF. Written as DNA, the CDR3 is TGTGCCAGCAGTTACGCGGGACATAATTCACCCCTCCACTTT. This chain uses TRBV6-5 with TRBJ1-6, with a tentative D call TRBD1 (5 bases). In germline, CDR1 is MNHEY, CDR2 SVGAGI. CDR3 length equals 14 residues. Trimming took 2 bases from V and 5 from J, leaving 7 bases between them.

The V gene is TRBV10-3, the J gene TRBJ2-3; 8 bases agree with TRBD2. V shed 2 bases, J shed 5 bases, and the junction held 6 bases outside the gene matches. Germline values: CDR1 ENHRY, CDR2 SYGVKD. The CDR3 loop spans 15 amino acids. The CDR3 protein is CAISEVSGTGDTQYF. The CDR3, as DNA: TGTGCCATCAGTGAGGTTAGCGGGACTGGAGATACGCAGTATTTT.

DNA for the CDR3: TGTGCCAGTAGTCTCACCGGGACAGGGATTGGCTACACCTTC. This translates into CASSLTGTGIGYTF. The rearrangement links TRBV19 to TRBJ1-2; TRBD1 matches 9 bases. With V trimmed by 5 bases and J by 7 bases, 8 bases remained unmatched. Germline loops: CDR1 LNHDA, CDR2 SQIVND (reference sequence). This CDR3 is built from 14 residues.

This chain connects TRBV7-3 to TRBJ1-2; 9 nucleotides match TRBD1. Germline loops: CDR1 SGHTA, CDR2 FQGTGA. V shed 1 base and J 7 bases; nucleotides not matched to a gene: 16. This CDR3 has 18 residues. CDR3 residues: CASSLKRGQGVILGGYTF. CDR3 in DNA: TGTGCCAGCAGCTTAAAGAGGGGACAGGGAGTAATCCTAGGTGGCTACACCTTC.

In DNA form, the CDR3 reads TGTGCCAGCAGCTCCATGAAGGTAGCGGGAGTCCCAGATACGCAGTATTTT. The encoded protein is CASSSMKVAGVPDTQYF. The chain combines TRBV5-4 with TRBJ2-3; 9 positions agree with TRBD2. V shed 3 bases, J shed 4 bases, and the junction held 12 bases outside the gene matches. Germline V gene lookup returns CDR1 SGHNT and CDR2 YYREEE (reference sequence). This CDR3 region has 17 residues.

The V call is TRBV30, the J call TRBJ1-5, with D unresolved. The germline V gene encodes CDR1 GTSNPN and CDR2 SVGIG (reference sequence). V lost 4 bases and J 0 bases, leaving 7 bases between the germline ends. The CDR3 extends over 13 amino acids. CDR3 sequence: CAWTVNSNQPQHF. For the CDR3, the DNA is TGTGCCTGGACGGTAAATAGCAATCAGCCCCAGCATTTT.

The rearrangement joins TRBV15 to TRBJ1-4; D not certain. The V and J ends lost 1 base and 7 bases respectively, with 7 bases between them. The CDR3 sequence is 13 residues long. Germline V CDR1 and CDR2: LNHNV, YYDKDF (reference sequence). In DNA, the CDR3 is TGTGCCACCAGCAGAGCCCGGGGTGAAAAACTGTTTTTT. Translated, it gives CATSRARGEKLFF.